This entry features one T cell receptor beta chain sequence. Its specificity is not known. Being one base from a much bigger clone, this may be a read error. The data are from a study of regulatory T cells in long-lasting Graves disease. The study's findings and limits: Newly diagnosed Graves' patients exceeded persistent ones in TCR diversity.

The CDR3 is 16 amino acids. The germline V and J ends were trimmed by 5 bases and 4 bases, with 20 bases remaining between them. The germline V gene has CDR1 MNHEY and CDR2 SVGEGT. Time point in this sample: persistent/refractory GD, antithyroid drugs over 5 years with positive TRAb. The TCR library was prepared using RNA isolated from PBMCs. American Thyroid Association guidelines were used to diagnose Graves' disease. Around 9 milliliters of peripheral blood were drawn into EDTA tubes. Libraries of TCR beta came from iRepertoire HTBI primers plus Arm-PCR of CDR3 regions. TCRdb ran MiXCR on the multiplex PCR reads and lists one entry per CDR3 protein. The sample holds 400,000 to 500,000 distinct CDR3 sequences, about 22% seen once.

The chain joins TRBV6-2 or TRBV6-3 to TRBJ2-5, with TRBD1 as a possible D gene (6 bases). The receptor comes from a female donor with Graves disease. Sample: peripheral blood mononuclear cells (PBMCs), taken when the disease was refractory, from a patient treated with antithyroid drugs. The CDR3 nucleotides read TGTGCCAGCAGTGGGGGTGGCGGCAGGGGTGGAGAGACCCAGTACTTC. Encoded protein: CASSGGGGRGGETQYF.